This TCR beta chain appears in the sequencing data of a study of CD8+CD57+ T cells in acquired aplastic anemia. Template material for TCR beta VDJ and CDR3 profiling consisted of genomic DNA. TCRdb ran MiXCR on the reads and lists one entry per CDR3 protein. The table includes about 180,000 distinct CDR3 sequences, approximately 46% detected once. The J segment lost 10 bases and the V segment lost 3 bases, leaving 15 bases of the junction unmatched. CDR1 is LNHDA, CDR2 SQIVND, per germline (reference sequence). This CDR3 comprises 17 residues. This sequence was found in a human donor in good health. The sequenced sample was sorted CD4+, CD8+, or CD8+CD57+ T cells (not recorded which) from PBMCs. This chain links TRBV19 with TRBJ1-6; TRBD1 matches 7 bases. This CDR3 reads CASSMEQGGLVWSPLHF. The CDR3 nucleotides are TGTGCCAGTAGTATGGAGCAAGGGGGCCTCGTTTGGTCACCCCTCCACTTT.